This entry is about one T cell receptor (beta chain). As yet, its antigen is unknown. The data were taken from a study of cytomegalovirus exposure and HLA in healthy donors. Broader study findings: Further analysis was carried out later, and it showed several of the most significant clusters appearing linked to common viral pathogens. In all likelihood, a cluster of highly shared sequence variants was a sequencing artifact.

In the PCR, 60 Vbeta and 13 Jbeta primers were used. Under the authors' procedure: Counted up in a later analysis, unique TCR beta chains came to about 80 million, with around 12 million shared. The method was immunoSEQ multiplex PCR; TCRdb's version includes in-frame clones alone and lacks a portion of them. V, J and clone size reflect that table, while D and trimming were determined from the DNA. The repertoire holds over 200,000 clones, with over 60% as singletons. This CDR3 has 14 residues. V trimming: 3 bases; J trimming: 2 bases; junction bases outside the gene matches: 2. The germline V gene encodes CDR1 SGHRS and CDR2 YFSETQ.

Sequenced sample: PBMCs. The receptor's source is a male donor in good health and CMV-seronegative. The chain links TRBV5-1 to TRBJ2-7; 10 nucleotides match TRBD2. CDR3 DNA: TGCGCCAGCAGCTCCAGCGGGGGGGCCTACGAGCAGTACTTC. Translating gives CASSSSGGAYEQYF.